A single count supports the clone carrying this T cell receptor beta chain. The CDR3 length is 15 residues. CDR1 is SGHAT, CDR2 FQNNGV, per germline. The V segment lost 3 bases and the J segment 5 bases; nucleotides outside the gene matches: 4. The sample comes from a study of control samples from healthy donors and cancer patients. Method: immunoSEQ multiplex PCR; TCRdb's copy keeps in-frame clones and lacks some. The top ten hold more than 6% of the sample, which has about 410,000 clones, more than 80% seen once. Input material: PBMCs. This chain joins TRBV11-2 and TRBJ2-7, with 13 bases matching TRBD2. This receptor was taken from a man in his forties with head and neck cancer. The CDR3 sequence is CASSFRGLAGDEQYF. The CDR3 nucleotides read TGTGCCAGCAGCTTCAGAGGACTAGCGGGAGACGAGCAGTACTTC.